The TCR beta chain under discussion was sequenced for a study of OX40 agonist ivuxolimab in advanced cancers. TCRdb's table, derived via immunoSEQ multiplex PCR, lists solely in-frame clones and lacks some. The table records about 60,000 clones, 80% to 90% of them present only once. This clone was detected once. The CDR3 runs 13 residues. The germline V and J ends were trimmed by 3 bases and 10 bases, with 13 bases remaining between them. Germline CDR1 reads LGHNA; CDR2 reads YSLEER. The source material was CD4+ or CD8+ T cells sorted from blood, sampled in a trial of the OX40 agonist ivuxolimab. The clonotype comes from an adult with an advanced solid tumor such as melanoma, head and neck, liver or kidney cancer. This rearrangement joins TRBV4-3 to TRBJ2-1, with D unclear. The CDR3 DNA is TGCGCCAGCAGCCACACCCCTAGAAGGGAGCAGTTCTTC. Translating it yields CASSHTPRREQFF.